Presented here are 5 T cell receptor beta chains from one specimen sequenced in a study of blood T cell repertoires in COVID-19. Sequencing used immunoSEQ multiplex PCR; TCRdb keeps in-frame clones, though not all of them. The sample shows roughly 250,000 clones, 75% to 90% of them seen only once. Material for sequencing was peripheral blood. These receptor sequences come from a human donor in a cohort sampled during active COVID-19.

The chain joins TRBV27 to TRBJ1-2; TRBD1 matches 9 bases. The CDR3 totals 15 residues. The V gene end was trimmed by 10 bases and the J gene end by 8 bases; junction bases not matched to a gene: 17. In germline, CDR1 is MNHEY, CDR2 SMNVEV (reference sequence). The CDR3 reads CATHNPGTGSRGYTF. DNA of the CDR3: TGTGCCACCCACAATCCCGGGACAGGGAGTAGGGGCTACACCTTC.

The chain is built from TRBV5-1 and TRBJ2-3, with D unclear. The CDR3 is 14 amino acids. Per the germline V gene, CDR1 is SGHRS and CDR2 is YFSETQ. V lost 7 bases to trimming and J lost 2 bases, with 14 bases between them. CDR3 sequence reads: CASEHLYPTDTQYF. CDR3 in DNA: TGCGCCAGCGAGCACCTCTACCCCACAGATACGCAGTATTTT.

This clone was counted once. The genes are TRBV5-5 and TRBJ1-5; D might be TRBD1 (5 bases). The V end was cut by 4 bases, the J end by 5 bases, with 13 bases between. The V gene's germline CDR1 is SGHKS and CDR2 YYEKEE (reference sequence). The CDR3 length is 14 residues. The CDR3 DNA follows: TGTGCCAGCAGCCGCCAGGGTGCATATCAGCCCCAGCATTTT. It codes for CASSRQGAYQPQHF.

The chain carries TRBV28 and TRBJ1-5; D is unresolved. CDR3 length equals 16 residues. V was clipped by 3 bases and J by 2 bases, with 14 bases between them. In germline, CDR1 is MDHEN, CDR2 SYDVKM. CDR3 nucleotides: TGTGCCAGCAGTTTGTCGGCAGGCCTGGGCAATCAGCCCCAGCATTTT. Protein: CASSLSAGLGNQPQHF.

This clone was found many times. The rearrangement joins TRBV7-2 to TRBJ2-3; 9 bases are shared with TRBD2. Germline-derived CDR1 and CDR2 are SGHTA and FQGNSA. The length of the CDR3 is 15 residues. The junction had 8 bases not matched to a gene; V was cut back by 1 base and J by 9 bases. The CDR3 DNA sequence: TGTGCCAGCAGCTTAGGAATAGCGGGAGTGGGGACGCAGTATTTT. Its protein is CASSLGIAGVGTQYF.